Sequencing of this TCR beta chain was carried out in a study of CD8 T cells in ankylosing spondylitis. TCRdb used MiXCR to reprocess the 5' RACE reads, holding one entry per CDR3 protein. The table has roughly 180,000 distinct CDR3 sequences, under 15% seen once. This clonotype turned up a few times. What it recognizes is unknown. Study results and caveats: Previously reported in reactive arthritis synovial fluid and blood were some of the motif variants. The disease-linked clones had a CD8+ phenotype and low blood frequencies.

The clonotype was recovered from a female donor with ankylosing spondylitis or in good health (not recorded which). What was sequenced was blood, either unsorted or a sorted T cell fraction (not recorded which).

The DNA for the CDR3 is TGTGCCAGCAGCGTTAGTTGGACAGGGGAAAGCTACACCTTC. Protein product: CASSVSWTGESYTF. V gene TRBV9 combines with J gene TRBJ1-2, with TRBD1 matching 9 bases. CDR3 length equals 14 residues. V lost 2 bases to trimming and J lost 9 bases; unmatched junction nucleotides: 8. Per the germline V gene, CDR1 is SGDLS and CDR2 is YYNGEE.